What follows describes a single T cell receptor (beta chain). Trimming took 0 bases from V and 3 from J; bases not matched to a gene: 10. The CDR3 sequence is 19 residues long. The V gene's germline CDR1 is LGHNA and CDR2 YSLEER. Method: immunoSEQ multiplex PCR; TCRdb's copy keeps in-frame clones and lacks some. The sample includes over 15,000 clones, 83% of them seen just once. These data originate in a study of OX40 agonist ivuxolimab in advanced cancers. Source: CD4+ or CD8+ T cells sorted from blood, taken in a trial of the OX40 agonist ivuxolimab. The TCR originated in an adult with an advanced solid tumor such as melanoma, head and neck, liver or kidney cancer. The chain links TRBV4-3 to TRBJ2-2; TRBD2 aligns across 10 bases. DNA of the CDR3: TGCGCCAGCAGCCAAGACTGGGGTCTAGCGGGGGTGGACACCGGGGAGCTGTTTTTT. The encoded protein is CASSQDWGLAGVDTGELFF.